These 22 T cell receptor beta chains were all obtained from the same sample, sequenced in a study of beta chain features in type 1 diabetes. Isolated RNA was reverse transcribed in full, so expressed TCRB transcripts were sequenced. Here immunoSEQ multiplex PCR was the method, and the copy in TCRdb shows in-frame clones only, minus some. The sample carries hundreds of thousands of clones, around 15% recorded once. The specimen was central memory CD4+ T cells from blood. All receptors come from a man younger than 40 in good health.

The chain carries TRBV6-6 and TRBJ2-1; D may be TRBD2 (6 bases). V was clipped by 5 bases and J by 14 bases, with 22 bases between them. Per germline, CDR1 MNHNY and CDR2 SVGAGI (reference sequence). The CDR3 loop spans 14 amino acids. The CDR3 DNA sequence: TGTGCCAGCAGTGTCGAAGGCGGGATCGGGAGTAAGTTCTTC. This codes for CASSVEGGIGSKFF.

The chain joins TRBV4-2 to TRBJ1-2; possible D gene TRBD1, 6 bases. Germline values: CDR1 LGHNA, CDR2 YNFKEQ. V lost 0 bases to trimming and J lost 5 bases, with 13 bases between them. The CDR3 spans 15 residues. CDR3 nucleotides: TGTGCCAGCAGCCAAGATATGGGGGCAGGGTATGGCTACACCTTC. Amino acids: CASSQDMGAGYGYTF.

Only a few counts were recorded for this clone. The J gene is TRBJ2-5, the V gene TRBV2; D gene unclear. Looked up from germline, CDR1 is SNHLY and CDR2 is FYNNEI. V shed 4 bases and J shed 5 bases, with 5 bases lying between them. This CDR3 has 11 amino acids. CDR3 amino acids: CASSVGETQYF. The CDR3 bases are TGTGCCAGCAGTGTCGGGGAGACCCAGTACTTC.

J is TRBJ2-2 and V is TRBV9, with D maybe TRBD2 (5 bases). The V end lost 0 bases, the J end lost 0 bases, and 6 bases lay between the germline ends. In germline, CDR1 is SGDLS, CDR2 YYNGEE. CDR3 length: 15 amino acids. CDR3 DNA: TGTGCCAGCAGCGTAGCCGGGACGAACACCGGGGAGCTGTTTTTT. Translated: CASSVAGTNTGELFF.

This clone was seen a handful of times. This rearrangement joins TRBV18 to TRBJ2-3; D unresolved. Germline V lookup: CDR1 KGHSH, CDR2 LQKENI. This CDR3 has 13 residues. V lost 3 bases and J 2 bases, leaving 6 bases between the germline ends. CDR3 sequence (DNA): TGTGCCAGCTCACCGTCTCACACAGATACGCAGTATTTT. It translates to CASSPSHTDTQYF.

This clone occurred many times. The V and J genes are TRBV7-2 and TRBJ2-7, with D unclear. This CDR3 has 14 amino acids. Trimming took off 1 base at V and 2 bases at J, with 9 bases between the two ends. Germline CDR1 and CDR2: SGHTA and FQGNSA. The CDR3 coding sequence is TGTGCCAGCAGCTTAGAACGCGGTACCTACGAGCAGTACTTC. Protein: CASSLERGTYEQYF.

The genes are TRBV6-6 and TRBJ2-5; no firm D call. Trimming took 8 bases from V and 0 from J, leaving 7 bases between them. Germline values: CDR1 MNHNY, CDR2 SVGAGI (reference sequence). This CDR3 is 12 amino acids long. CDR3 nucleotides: TGTGCCAGCCGGCTGTACCAAGAGACCCAGTACTTC. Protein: CASRLYQETQYF.

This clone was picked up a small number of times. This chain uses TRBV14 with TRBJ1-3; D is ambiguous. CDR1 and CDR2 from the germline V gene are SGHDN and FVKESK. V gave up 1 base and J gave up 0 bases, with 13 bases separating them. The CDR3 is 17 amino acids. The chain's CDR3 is CASSQGASRISGNTIYF. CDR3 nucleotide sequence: TGTGCCAGCAGCCAAGGGGCTAGCAGGATCTCTGGAAACACCATATATTTT.

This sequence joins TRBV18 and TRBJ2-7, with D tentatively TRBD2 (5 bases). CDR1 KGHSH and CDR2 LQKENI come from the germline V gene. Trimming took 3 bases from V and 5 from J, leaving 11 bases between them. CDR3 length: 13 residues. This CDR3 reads CASSPGAFNEQYV. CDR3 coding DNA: TGTGCCAGCTCACCGGGAGCTTTCAACGAGCAGTACGTC.

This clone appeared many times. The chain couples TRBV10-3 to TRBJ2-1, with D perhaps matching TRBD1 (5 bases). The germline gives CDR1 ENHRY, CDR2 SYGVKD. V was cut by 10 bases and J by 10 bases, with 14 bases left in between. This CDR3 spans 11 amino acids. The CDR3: CATLFRAEQFF. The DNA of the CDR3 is TGTGCCACCCTCTTCAGGGCAGAGCAGTTCTTC.

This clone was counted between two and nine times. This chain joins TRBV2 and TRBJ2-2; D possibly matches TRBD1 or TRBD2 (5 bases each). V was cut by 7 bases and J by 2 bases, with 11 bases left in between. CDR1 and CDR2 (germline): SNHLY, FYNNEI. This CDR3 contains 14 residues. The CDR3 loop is CASIRGQNTGELFF. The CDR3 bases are TGTGCCAGCATTCGGGGCCAAAACACCGGGGAGCTGTTTTTT. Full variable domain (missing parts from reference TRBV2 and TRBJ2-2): EPEVTQTPSHQVTQMGQEVILRCVPISNHLYFYWYRQILGQKVEFLVSFYNNEISEKSEIFDDQFSVERPDGSNFTLKIRSTKLEDSAMYFCASIRGQNTGELFFGEGSRLTVL.

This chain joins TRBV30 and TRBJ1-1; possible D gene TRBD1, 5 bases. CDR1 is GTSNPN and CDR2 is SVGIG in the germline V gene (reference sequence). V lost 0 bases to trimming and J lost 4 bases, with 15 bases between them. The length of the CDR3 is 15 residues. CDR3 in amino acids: CAWSVSAGRGTEAFF. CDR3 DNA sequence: TGTGCCTGGAGTGTCTCGGCAGGGAGGGGCACTGAAGCTTTCTTT.

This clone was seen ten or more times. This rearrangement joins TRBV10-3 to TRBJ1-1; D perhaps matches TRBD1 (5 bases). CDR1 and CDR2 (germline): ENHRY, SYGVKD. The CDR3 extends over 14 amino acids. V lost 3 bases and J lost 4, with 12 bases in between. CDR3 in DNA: TGTGCCATCAGTGAACGTACAGGAGGCACTGAAGCTTTCTTT. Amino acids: CAISERTGGTEAFF.

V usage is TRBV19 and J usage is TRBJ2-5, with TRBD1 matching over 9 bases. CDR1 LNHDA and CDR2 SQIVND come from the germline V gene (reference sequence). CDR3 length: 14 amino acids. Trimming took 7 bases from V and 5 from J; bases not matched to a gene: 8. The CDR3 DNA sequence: TGTGCCAGTAACCCGACAGGGGGGAGGGAGACCCAGTACTTC. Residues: CASNPTGGRETQYF.

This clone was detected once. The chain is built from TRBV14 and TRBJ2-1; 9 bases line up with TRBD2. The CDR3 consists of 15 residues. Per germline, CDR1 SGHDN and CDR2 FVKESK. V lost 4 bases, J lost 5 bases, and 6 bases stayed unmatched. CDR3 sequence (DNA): TGTGCCAGCAGCCCGCATAGCGGGAGTCACAATGAGCAGTTCTTC. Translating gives CASSPHSGSHNEQFF.

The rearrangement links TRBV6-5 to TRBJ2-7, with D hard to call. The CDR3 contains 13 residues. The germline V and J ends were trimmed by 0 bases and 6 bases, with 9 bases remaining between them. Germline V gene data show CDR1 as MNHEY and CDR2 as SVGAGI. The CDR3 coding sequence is TGTGCCAGCAGTTACTCGGGTATAGGCGAGCAGTACGTC. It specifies CASSYSGIGEQYV.

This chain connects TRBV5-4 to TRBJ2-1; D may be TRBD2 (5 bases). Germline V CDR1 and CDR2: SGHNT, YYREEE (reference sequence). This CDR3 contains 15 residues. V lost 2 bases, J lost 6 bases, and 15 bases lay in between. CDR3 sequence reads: CASSFVGSRSNEQFF. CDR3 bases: TGTGCCAGCAGCTTCGTGGGGAGTAGGTCCAATGAGCAGTTCTTC.

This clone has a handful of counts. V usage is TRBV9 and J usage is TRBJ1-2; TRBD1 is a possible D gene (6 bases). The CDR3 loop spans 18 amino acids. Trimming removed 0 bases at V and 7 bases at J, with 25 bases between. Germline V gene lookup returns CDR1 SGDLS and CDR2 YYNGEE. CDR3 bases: TGTGCCAGCAGCGTAGATCCTGGAGGGTGGACGGGGGCACTTGGCTACACCTTC. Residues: CASSVDPGGWTGALGYTF.

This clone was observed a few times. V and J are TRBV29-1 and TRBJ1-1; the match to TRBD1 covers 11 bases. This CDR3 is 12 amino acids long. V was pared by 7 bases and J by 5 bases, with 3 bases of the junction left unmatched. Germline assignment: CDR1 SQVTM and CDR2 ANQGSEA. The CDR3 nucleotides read TGCAGCGCCGGGACAGGGGGAACTGAAGCTTTCTTT. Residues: CSAGTGGTEAFF.

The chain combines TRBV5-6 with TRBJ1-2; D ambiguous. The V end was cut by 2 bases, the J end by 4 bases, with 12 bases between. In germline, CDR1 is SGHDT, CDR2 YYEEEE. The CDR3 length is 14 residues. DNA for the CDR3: TGTGCCAGCAGCTTTGACCGGGAACTCTATGGCTACACCTTC. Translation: CASSFDRELYGYTF.

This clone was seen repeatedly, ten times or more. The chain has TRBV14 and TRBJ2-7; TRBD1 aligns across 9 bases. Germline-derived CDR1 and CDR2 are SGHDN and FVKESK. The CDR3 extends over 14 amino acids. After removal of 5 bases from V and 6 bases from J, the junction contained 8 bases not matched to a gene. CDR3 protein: CASSADRGLGEQYV. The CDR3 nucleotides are TGTGCCAGCAGCGCGGACAGGGGATTGGGCGAGCAGTACGTC.

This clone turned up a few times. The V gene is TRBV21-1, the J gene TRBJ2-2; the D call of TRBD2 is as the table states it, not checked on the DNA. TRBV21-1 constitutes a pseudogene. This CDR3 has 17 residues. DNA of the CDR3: TGTGCCAGCATCGCAAGAGCTAGCGGGAGGTTCACCGGGGAGCTGTTTTTT. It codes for CASIARASGRFTGELFF.